Listed below are T cell receptor beta chains from one sample, sequenced in a study of Ad26.COV2.S vaccination and SARS-CoV-2 variants. Profiling relied on immunoSEQ multiplex PCR, and the TCRdb table lists in-frame clones only, not all of them. The sample holds 400,000 to 450,000 clones, roughly 87% seen once. The input for sequencing was peripheral blood, taken in a trial of Ad26.COV2.S vaccine versus placebo. The receptor source for this set is a person aged 18-65 years who received the Ad26.COV2.S COVID-19 vaccine or a placebo. CDR3s include the opening cysteine and the closing phenylalanine or tryptophan. Fields, in order: J gene, V gene, D gene, clone size, CDR3 protein, CDR3 DNA. D genes are given only for firm matches. Size is stated for part of the rows, as once, few or many counts, or as a class when the clone is expanded.

j_gene: TRBJ2-7
v_gene: TRBV7-8
d_gene: TRBD2
abundance: NA
CDR3aa: CASSLVGLAGGYEQYF
CDR3nt: TGTGCCAGCAGCTTAGTCGGGCTAGCGGGAGGTTACGAGCAGTACTTC

j_gene: TRBJ1-5
v_gene: TRBV10-3
d_gene: NA
abundance: NA
CDR3aa: CASNQGLNQPQHF
CDR3nt: TGTGCCAGTAACCAGGGACTCAATCAGCCCCAGCATTTT

j_gene: TRBJ2-1
v_gene: TRBV14
d_gene: TRBD2
abundance: NA
CDR3aa: CASSQALGGAGGGHEQFF
CDR3nt: TGTGCCAGCAGCCAAGCCCTCGGGGGAGCGGGAGGAGGACATGAGCAGTTCTTC

j_gene: TRBJ2-3
v_gene: TRBV7-6
d_gene: TRBD1
abundance: NA
CDR3aa: CASSQKPTGGPDTQYF
CDR3nt: TGTGCCAGCAGCCAAAAACCGACAGGGGGCCCAGATACGCAGTATTTT

j_gene: TRBJ2-7
v_gene: TRBV4-2
d_gene: TRBD2
abundance: NA
CDR3aa: CASSQAPGLDYEQYF
CDR3nt: TGTGCCAGCAGCCAAGCGCCGGGACTAGACTACGAGCAGTACTTC

j_gene: TRBJ2-7
v_gene: TRBV5-6
d_gene: NA
abundance: NA
CDR3aa: CASSTYRDFKKYEQYF
CDR3nt: TGTGCCAGCAGCACCTATCGGGATTTTAAAAAGTACGAGCAGTACTTC

j_gene: TRBJ2-7
v_gene: TRBV10-3
d_gene: NA
abundance: NA
CDR3aa: CAISGPQGGSYEQYF
CDR3nt: TGTGCCATCAGTGGTCCCCAGGGTGGGTCCTACGAGCAGTACTTC

j_gene: TRBJ2-1
v_gene: TRBV30
d_gene: TRBD1
abundance: NA
CDR3aa: CAWSRDRKNNEQFF
CDR3nt: TGTGCCTGGAGCAGGGACAGAAAGAACAATGAGCAGTTCTTC

j_gene: TRBJ2-2
v_gene: TRBV12-3/TRBV12-4
d_gene: NA
abundance: NA
CDR3aa: CASSLLGGGELFF
CDR3nt: TGTGCCAGCAGTTTATTAGGTGGCGGGGAGCTGTTTTTT

j_gene: TRBJ1-3
v_gene: TRBV19
d_gene: NA
abundance: once
CDR3aa: CASSTTTSSGNTIYF
CDR3nt: TGTGCCAGTAGTACCACAACGAGCTCTGGAAACACCATATATTTT

j_gene: TRBJ1-2
v_gene: TRBV24-1
d_gene: TRBD1
abundance: NA
CDR3aa: CATSAGQAHGGYTF
CDR3nt: TGTGCCACCAGTGCTGGACAGGCCCACGGGGGCTACACCTTC

j_gene: TRBJ2-2
v_gene: TRBV2
d_gene: NA
abundance: NA
CDR3aa: CASIAGPNTGELFF
CDR3nt: TGTGCCAGCATTGCAGGACCGAACACCGGGGAGCTGTTTTTT

j_gene: TRBJ2-5
v_gene: TRBV28
d_gene: NA
abundance: NA
CDR3aa: CASRADLQETQYF
CDR3nt: TGTGCCAGCAGAGCCGACTTACAAGAGACCCAGTACTTC

j_gene: TRBJ1-1
v_gene: TRBV3-1/TRBV3-2
d_gene: NA
abundance: once
CDR3aa: CASSQDRDREAFF
CDR3nt: TGTGCCAGCAGCCAAGATAGAGACAGGGAAGCTTTCTTT

j_gene: TRBJ2-5
v_gene: TRBV7-9
d_gene: NA
abundance: once
CDR3aa: CASSLFSRQETQYF
CDR3nt: TGTGCCAGCAGCTTATTTAGTCGGCAAGAGACCCAGTACTTC

j_gene: TRBJ2-7
v_gene: TRBV7-2
d_gene: NA
abundance: NA
CDR3aa: CASSSWAYEQYF
CDR3nt: TGTGCCAGCAGCTCTTGGGCCTACGAGCAGTACTTC

j_gene: TRBJ2-5
v_gene: TRBV6-2/TRBV6-3
d_gene: NA
abundance: NA
CDR3aa: CASSPLGVADQETQYF
CDR3nt: TGTGCCAGCAGTCCATTGGGGGTAGCGGACCAAGAGACCCAGTACTTC

j_gene: TRBJ1-3
v_gene: TRBV5-4
d_gene: TRBD1
abundance: NA
CDR3aa: CASSLGAGGASGNTIYF
CDR3nt: TGTGCCAGCAGCTTGGGGGCAGGGGGCGCGAGTGGAAACACCATATATTTT

j_gene: TRBJ1-2
v_gene: TRBV12-3/TRBV12-4
d_gene: NA
abundance: NA
CDR3aa: CASRSGTAYGYTF
CDR3nt: TGTGCCAGCAGGTCCGGGACTGCCTATGGCTACACCTTC

j_gene: TRBJ2-7
v_gene: TRBV7-3
d_gene: TRBD1
abundance: NA
CDR3aa: CASSLGTGYEQYF
CDR3nt: TGTGCCAGCAGCTTAGGGACAGGGTACGAGCAGTACTTC

j_gene: TRBJ2-3
v_gene: TRBV9
d_gene: NA
abundance: NA
CDR3aa: CASSVGVGQTTDTQYF
CDR3nt: TGTGCCAGCAGCGTAGGAGTAGGACAGACCACAGATACGCAGTATTTT

j_gene: TRBJ2-3
v_gene: TRBV14
d_gene: TRBD2
abundance: NA
CDR3aa: CASSQELAGTDTQYF
CDR3nt: TGTGCCAGCAGCCAAGAACTAGCGGGCACAGATACGCAGTATTTT

j_gene: TRBJ2-7
v_gene: TRBV4-1
d_gene: TRBD2
abundance: NA
CDR3aa: CASSHRLAGAYEQYF
CDR3nt: TGCGCCAGCAGCCACCGTCTAGCGGGAGCCTACGAGCAGTACTTC

j_gene: TRBJ2-7
v_gene: TRBV4-2
d_gene: NA
abundance: NA
CDR3aa: CASSQKGLGWTYEQYF
CDR3nt: TGTGCCAGCAGCCAAAAAGGGCTAGGTTGGACCTACGAGCAGTACTTC

j_gene: TRBJ2-4
v_gene: TRBV2
d_gene: NA
abundance: NA
CDR3aa: CASSESGENIQYF
CDR3nt: TGTGCCAGCAGTGAGTCGGGGGAAAACATTCAGTACTTC

j_gene: TRBJ2-2
v_gene: TRBV7-8
d_gene: NA
abundance: once
CDR3aa: CASSPFTRPQSGELFF
CDR3nt: TGTGCCAGCAGCCCATTCACCCGACCGCAGAGCGGGGAGCTGTTTTTT

j_gene: TRBJ2-1
v_gene: TRBV11-2
d_gene: TRBD2
abundance: NA
CDR3aa: CASSLLAGSYNEQFF
CDR3nt: TGTGCCAGCAGCTTGTTAGCGGGATCATACAATGAGCAGTTCTTC

j_gene: TRBJ2-1
v_gene: TRBV18
d_gene: NA
abundance: NA
CDR3aa: CASSPPGRARGAYNEQFF
CDR3nt: TGTGCCAGCTCACCACCGGGAAGGGCCCGGGGGGCGTACAATGAGCAGTTCTTC

j_gene: TRBJ1-5
v_gene: TRBV14
d_gene: NA
abundance: NA
CDR3aa: CASSLGGYNQPQHF
CDR3nt: TGTGCCAGCAGTTTAGGGGGTTATAACCAGCCCCAGCATTTT

j_gene: TRBJ2-7
v_gene: TRBV6-5
d_gene: TRBD2
abundance: NA
CDR3aa: CASSYAGTSAYEQYF
CDR3nt: TGTGCCAGCAGTTACGCAGGGACTAGCGCCTACGAGCAGTACTTC

j_gene: TRBJ1-2
v_gene: TRBV20-1
d_gene: NA
abundance: NA
CDR3aa: CSASLGARRYGYTF
CDR3nt: TGCAGTGCTAGTCTTGGGGCGCGGAGGTATGGCTACACCTTC

j_gene: TRBJ1-1
v_gene: TRBV6-2/TRBV6-3
d_gene: TRBD1
abundance: NA
CDR3aa: CASSYLDRGQSLNTEAFF
CDR3nt: TGTGCCAGCAGTTACTTGGACAGGGGACAATCGCTAAACACTGAAGCTTTCTTT

j_gene: TRBJ2-7
v_gene: TRBV7-8
d_gene: NA
abundance: NA
CDR3aa: CASSLWEGGAAYEQYF
CDR3nt: TGTGCCAGCAGCCTCTGGGAGGGGGGGGCCGCCTACGAGCAGTACTTC

j_gene: TRBJ2-2
v_gene: TRBV4-2
d_gene: TRBD2
abundance: NA
CDR3aa: CASSEVTSGPGELFF
CDR3nt: TGTGCCAGCAGCGAAGTGACTAGCGGGCCCGGGGAGCTGTTTTTT

j_gene: TRBJ2-5
v_gene: TRBV15
d_gene: TRBD2
abundance: NA
CDR3aa: CATTPWGGRETQYF
CDR3nt: TGTGCCACCACCCCGTGGGGGGGTAGGGAGACCCAGTACTTC

j_gene: TRBJ2-1
v_gene: TRBV28
d_gene: NA
abundance: NA
CDR3aa: CASSLTGSYNEQFF
CDR3nt: TGTGCCAGCAGTTTAACTGGCAGCTACAATGAGCAGTTCTTC

j_gene: TRBJ2-7
v_gene: TRBV28
d_gene: NA
abundance: NA
CDR3aa: CASSSGSYEQYF
CDR3nt: TGTGCCAGCAGTTCCGGCTCCTACGAGCAGTACTTC

j_gene: TRBJ2-2
v_gene: TRBV29-1
d_gene: TRBD2
abundance: NA
CDR3aa: CSVGPGLDNTGELFF
CDR3nt: TGCAGCGTCGGTCCGGGACTAGATAACACCGGGGAGCTGTTTTTT

j_gene: TRBJ2-7
v_gene: TRBV3-1/TRBV3-2
d_gene: TRBD2
abundance: NA
CDR3aa: CASSQDEGVGAGGWYEQYF
CDR3nt: TGTGCCAGCAGCCAAGATGAAGGGGTAGGAGCGGGAGGGTGGTACGAGCAGTACTTC

j_gene: TRBJ2-5
v_gene: TRBV15
d_gene: TRBD2
abundance: NA
CDR3aa: CATSRTPSGRETQYF
CDR3nt: TGTGCCACCAGCAGAACCCCTAGCGGACGGGAGACCCAGTACTTC

j_gene: TRBJ1-2
v_gene: TRBV19
d_gene: NA
abundance: few
CDR3aa: CASSEGTSYTF
CDR3nt: TGTGCCAGTAGTGAAGGTACGAGCTACACCTTC

j_gene: TRBJ2-7
v_gene: TRBV7-2
d_gene: TRBD1
abundance: NA
CDR3aa: CASSLTGTGGKDF
CDR3nt: TGTGCCAGCAGCTTAACCGGGACAGGGGGCAAGGACTTC

j_gene: TRBJ2-1
v_gene: TRBV27
d_gene: TRBD2
abundance: NA
CDR3aa: CASSPPGTSNEQFF
CDR3nt: TGTGCCAGCAGTCCGCCCGGGACTAGCAATGAGCAGTTCTTC

j_gene: TRBJ1-5
v_gene: TRBV6-6
d_gene: TRBD1
abundance: NA
CDR3aa: CASRLDGTGYQPQHF
CDR3nt: TGTGCCAGCAGACTAGATGGGACAGGGTATCAGCCCCAGCATTTT

j_gene: TRBJ2-7
v_gene: TRBV28
d_gene: TRBD2
abundance: NA
CDR3aa: CASSIPTSRYSYEQYF
CDR3nt: TGTGCCAGCAGTATTCCGACTAGCAGATACTCCTACGAGCAGTACTTC

j_gene: TRBJ2-5
v_gene: TRBV7-9
d_gene: NA
abundance: NA
CDR3aa: CASSLRDQETQYF
CDR3nt: TGTGCCAGCAGCTTACGGGACCAAGAGACCCAGTACTTC

j_gene: TRBJ2-2
v_gene: TRBV10-3
d_gene: TRBD2
abundance: NA
CDR3aa: CAISPRTSGRASASTGELFF
CDR3nt: TGTGCCATCAGTCCCCGGACTAGCGGGAGGGCCTCTGCGAGCACCGGGGAGCTGTTTTTT

j_gene: TRBJ2-1
v_gene: TRBV7-3
d_gene: TRBD1
abundance: NA
CDR3aa: CASSPGTGPSQNSYNEQFF
CDR3nt: TGTGCCAGCAGCCCGGGGACAGGGCCCTCTCAAAACTCCTACAATGAGCAGTTCTTC

j_gene: TRBJ1-5
v_gene: TRBV20-1
d_gene: NA
abundance: NA
CDR3aa: CSARGSQPQHF
CDR3nt: TGCAGTGCTAGAGGTAGTCAGCCCCAGCATTTT

j_gene: TRBJ2-1
v_gene: TRBV5-4
d_gene: TRBD2
abundance: NA
CDR3aa: CASSPTSGDSYNEQFF
CDR3nt: TGTGCCAGCAGCCCGACTAGCGGTGACTCCTACAATGAGCAGTTCTTC

j_gene: TRBJ1-1
v_gene: TRBV7-6
d_gene: TRBD1
abundance: NA
CDR3aa: CASSSSSTGRFAEAFF
CDR3nt: TGTGCCAGCAGCTCATCGTCGACAGGGCGCTTTGCTGAAGCTTTCTTT

j_gene: TRBJ1-1
v_gene: TRBV5-1
d_gene: NA
abundance: NA
CDR3aa: CASSLTVMNTEAFF
CDR3nt: TGCGCCAGCAGCCTCACAGTAATGAACACTGAAGCTTTCTTT

j_gene: TRBJ2-7
v_gene: TRBV6-2/TRBV6-3
d_gene: NA
abundance: NA
CDR3aa: CASSYSLDGYEQCF
CDR3nt: TGTGCCAGCAGTTACTCGTTGGACGGCTACGAGCAGTGCTTC